This TCR beta chain was observed in a study of T cell changes during pregnancy in multiple sclerosis. Data came from immunoSEQ multiplex PCR; TCRdb stores just in-frame clones and leaves some out. Found here are tens of thousands of clones, 85% to 95% of them singletons; the top ten hold over 2%. With 0 bases removed from V and 0 bases from J, the gap between germline ends came to 18 bases. Germline CDR1 and CDR2: KGHSH and LQKENI. The CDR3 runs 19 residues. The rearrangement uses TRBV18 and TRBJ1-3; D unresolved. This sample comprised peripheral blood, obtained before pregnancy. The TCR comes from a female donor with multiple sclerosis, enrolled in a pregnancy study. As DNA, the CDR3 is TGTGCCAGCTCACCACCAAAACGAAAAGGACTAAGCTCTGGAAACACCATATATTTT. Protein product: CASSPPKRKGLSSGNTIYF. Filled out from reference TRBV18 and TRBJ1-3, the complete variable domain reads NAGVMQNPRHLVRRRGQEARLRCSPMKGHSHVYWYRQLPEEGLKFMVYLQKENIIDESGMPKERFSAEFPKEGPSILRIQQVVRGDSAAYFCASSPPKRKGLSSGNTIYFGEGSWLTVV.